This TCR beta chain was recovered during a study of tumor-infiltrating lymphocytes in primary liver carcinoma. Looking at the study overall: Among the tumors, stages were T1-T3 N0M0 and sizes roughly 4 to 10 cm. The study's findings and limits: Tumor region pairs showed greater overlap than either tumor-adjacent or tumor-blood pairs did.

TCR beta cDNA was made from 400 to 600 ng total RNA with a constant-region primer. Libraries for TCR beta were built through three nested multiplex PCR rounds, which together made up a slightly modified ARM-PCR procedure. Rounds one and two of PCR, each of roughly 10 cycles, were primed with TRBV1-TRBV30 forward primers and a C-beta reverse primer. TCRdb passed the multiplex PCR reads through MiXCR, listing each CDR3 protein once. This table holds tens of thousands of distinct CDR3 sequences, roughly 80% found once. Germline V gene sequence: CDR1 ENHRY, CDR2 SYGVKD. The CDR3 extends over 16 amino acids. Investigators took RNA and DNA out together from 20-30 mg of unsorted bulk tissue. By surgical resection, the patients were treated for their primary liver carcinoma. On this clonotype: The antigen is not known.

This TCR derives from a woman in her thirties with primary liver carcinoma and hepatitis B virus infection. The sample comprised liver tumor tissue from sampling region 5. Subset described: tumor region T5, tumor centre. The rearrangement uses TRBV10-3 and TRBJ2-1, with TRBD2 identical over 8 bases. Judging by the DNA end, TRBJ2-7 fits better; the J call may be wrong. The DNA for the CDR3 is TGTGCCATCAGTGAGTCTGCAGCGGGAGCTTACAATGAGCAGTACTTC. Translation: CAISESAAGAYNEQYF.